This passage covers 29 T cell receptor beta chains from one sample sequenced in a study of response to subunit inactivated influenza vaccine. TCRdb independently ran MiXCR on the RT-PCR reads; one entry per CDR3 protein. The table lists about 580,000 distinct CDR3 sequences, 12% to 15% of them singletons. This material consisted of PBMCs from blood, taken about 11 days after vaccination. The receptors here all came from a man aged 50-60 years who received an inactivated influenza vaccine.

This clonotype has a single count. The CDR3, as DNA: TGTGCCAGCAGTGAAGGACTGGGTCTGGGTCAGCCCCAGCATTTT. Protein sequence: CASSEGLGLGQPQHF. The chain joins TRBV2 to TRBJ1-5; D remains unclear. The V and J ends lost 1 base and 6 bases respectively, with 13 bases between them. Germline loops: CDR1 SNHLY, CDR2 FYNNEI. The CDR3 totals 15 residues.

This clonotype showed up just once. The V call is TRBV7-6, the J call TRBJ1-1; D perhaps matches TRBD1 (6 bases). V was shortened by 5 bases and J by 3 bases, with 16 bases between the two germline ends. Germline CDR1 and CDR2: SGHVS and FNYEAQ. CDR3 size: 15 residues. CDR3: CASSPGGGCDTEAFF. CDR3 DNA: TGTGCCAGCAGCCCCGGAGGGGGATGCGACACTGAAGCTTTCTTT.

The chain couples TRBV7-2 to TRBJ2-7; D is uncertain. CDR3 length: 15 amino acids. The germline V gene has CDR1 SGHTA and CDR2 FQGNSA. Between the trimmed V and J ends, which lost 1 base and 3 bases, there was a span of 13 bases. The CDR3 nucleotides read TGTGCCAGCAGCTTAGATGGGCGACAAGACTACGAGCAGTACTTC. Its protein is CASSLDGRQDYEQYF.

This clonotype was counted between two and nine times. V is TRBV12-3 or TRBV12-4 and J is TRBJ2-5; no clear D. The CDR3 spans 15 residues. The ends were cut back, 5 bases at V and 1 base at J, with 14 bases in the middle. The CDR3: CASSTTDALQETQYF. CDR3 nucleotide sequence: TGTGCCAGCAGTACGACGGACGCTCTCCAAGAGACCCAGTACTTC.

In its sample, this clonotype was seen many times. V and J are TRBV15 and TRBJ2-2; D not certain. The germline gives CDR1 LNHNV, CDR2 YYDKDF (reference sequence). V lost 0 bases, J lost 0 bases, and 5 bases lay in between. This CDR3 is 15 amino acids long. The CDR3 DNA reads as TGTGCCACCAGCAGAGAAATATCGAACACCGGGGAGCTGTTTTTT. Translating it yields CATSREISNTGELFF.

The V call is TRBV5-6, the J call TRBJ2-7; the match to TRBD1 covers 8 bases. CDR3 length: 13 amino acids. V was clipped by 2 bases and J by 9 bases; unmatched bases: 7. Germline CDR1 is SGHDT and CDR2 is YYEEEE. The chain's CDR3 is CASSFDRGQAQYF. The CDR3 DNA sequence: TGTGCCAGCAGCTTTGACAGGGGCCAGGCGCAGTACTTC.

This clonotype was observed a few times. This chain joins TRBV7-8 and TRBJ2-2; 7 bases are shared with TRBD1. This CDR3 contains 15 residues. Germline-derived CDR1 and CDR2 are SGHVS and FQNEAQ. Losses at the gene ends were 5 bases for V and 4 bases for J; bases not matched to a gene: 7. In nucleotides, the CDR3 is TGTGCCAGCAGCCGGGGACAGTTGAGCACCGGGGAGCTGTTTTTT. Its translation is CASSRGQLSTGELFF.

DNA for the CDR3: TGTGCCAGCAGTATAAAGGTTCGGTACGAGCAGTACTTC. This codes for CASSIKVRYEQYF. The rearrangement links TRBV27 to TRBJ2-7; the D is unclear. Trimming removed 5 bases from V and 4 bases from J, with 12 bases in between. This CDR3 comprises 13 residues. Germline V CDR1 and CDR2: MNHEY, SMNVEV (reference sequence).

A single count supports this clonotype. V gene TRBV10-3 combines with J gene TRBJ2-1; 13 nucleotides line up with TRBD2. The CDR3 extends over 15 amino acids. The V and J ends lost 3 bases and 9 bases, in that order; junction bases with no gene match: 5. Germline loops: CDR1 ENHRY, CDR2 SYGVKD. CDR3 DNA sequence: TGTGCCATCAGTGAACTAGCGGGGGGGCCAATTGAGCAGTTCTTC. Residues: CAISELAGGPIEQFF.

This clonotype was found many times. CDR3 DNA: TGTGCCAGCAGTTTATCGAGTATTCAGTACTTC. It codes for CASSLSSIQYF. The J gene is TRBJ2-4, the V gene TRBV28; no firm D call. Germline values: CDR1 MDHEN, CDR2 SYDVKM. The length of the CDR3 is 11 residues. V dropped 1 base and J dropped 10 bases, with 5 bases sitting between them.

The chain carries TRBV11-1 and TRBJ2-7; TRBD1 aligns across 10 bases. Unmatched junction bases numbered 17, after V lost 4 bases and J lost 2 bases. The V gene's germline CDR1 is SGHAT and CDR2 FQDESV (reference sequence). The CDR3 extends over 19 amino acids. The chain's CDR3 is CASSSTGGPLRGGTYEQYF. As DNA, the CDR3 is TGTGCCAGCAGCTCGACAGGGGGCCCCCTACGGGGGGGCACCTACGAGCAGTACTTC.

The chain employs TRBV28 and TRBJ2-1; 8 bases fit TRBD1. V was clipped by 4 bases and J by 5 bases; unmatched bases: 10. This CDR3 spans 16 amino acids. Looked up from germline, CDR1 is MDHEN and CDR2 is SYDVKM. CDR3 region: CASSYPTGVMDNEQFF. As DNA, the CDR3 is TGTGCCAGCAGTTACCCGACAGGGGTGATGGACAATGAGCAGTTCTTC.

This clonotype was seen more than once but under ten times. The rearrangement uses TRBV6-5 and TRBJ2-3; the D gene is possibly TRBD1 (5 bases). The CDR3 contains 15 residues. Trimming pared 2 bases from V and 4 bases from J, leaving 13 bases between. Germline CDR1 MNHEY, CDR2 SVGAGI. The CDR3 loop is CASSYLGRAPDTQYF. CDR3 in DNA: TGTGCCAGCAGTTACCTGGGCAGGGCCCCAGATACGCAGTATTTT.

This clonotype occurred a few times. This chain links TRBV7-2 with TRBJ2-3; D is perhaps TRBD1 or TRBD2 (5 bases each). CDR1 and CDR2 (germline): SGHTA, FQGNSA. V gave up 4 bases and J gave up 7 bases, with 9 bases separating them. The CDR3 contains 12 residues. The DNA of the CDR3 is TGTGCCAGCAGCTGGGACGGAAATACGCAGTATTTT. Translated: CASSWDGNTQYF.

The chain employs TRBV12-3 or TRBV12-4 and TRBJ1-1; D is perhaps TRBD1 (5 bases). The CDR3 has 14 residues. V lost 4 bases to trimming and J lost 7 bases, with 16 bases between them. The CDR3 loop is CASSWIGRGNEAFF. CDR3 nucleotide sequence: TGTGCCAGCAGTTGGATAGGGAGGGGAAATGAAGCTTTCTTT.

This clonotype was seen only a few times. V is TRBV28 and J is TRBJ1-2; D gene unclear. The CDR3 is 14 amino acids. V dropped 2 bases and J dropped 4 bases, with 11 bases sitting between them. Germline V lookup: CDR1 MDHEN, CDR2 SYDVKM. The CDR3 nucleotides read TGTGCCAGCAGTTTAACTACGCCTCCCTATGGCTACACCTTC. Protein sequence: CASSLTTPPYGYTF.

The chain couples TRBV19 to TRBJ2-1; TRBD1 or TRBD2 may be the D gene (5 bases each). Germline V gene lookup returns CDR1 LNHDA and CDR2 SQIVND (reference sequence). The CDR3 consists of 13 residues. V lost 8 bases, J lost 6 bases, and 14 bases lay in between. Here the CDR3 reads CASWGWEFNEQFF. CDR3 sequence (DNA): TGTGCCAGTTGGGGCTGGGAGTTCAATGAGCAGTTCTTC.

In its sample, this clonotype was seen a few times. In DNA form, the CDR3 reads TGTGCCATCTCTCAGGGGTTGGGCACAGATACGCAGTATTTT. Protein: CAISQGLGTDTQYF. This chain uses TRBV10-3 with TRBJ2-3; D is perhaps TRBD1 (6 bases). Germline-derived CDR1 and CDR2 are ENHRY and SYGVKD. The CDR3 loop spans 14 amino acids. Trimming took 8 bases from V and 1 from J, leaving 13 bases between them.

In this sample, this clonotype turned up a few times. The chain recombines TRBV20-1 with TRBJ2-7; possibly TRBD1 or TRBD2 for D (6 bases each). The germline gives CDR1 DFQATT, CDR2 SNEGSKA (reference sequence). With 4 bases removed from V and 5 bases from J, the gap between germline ends came to 12 bases. This CDR3 has 12 amino acids. The CDR3 loop is CSAKRGVDEQYF. CDR3 nucleotides: TGCAGTGCTAAGAGGGGGGTCGACGAGCAGTACTTC.

This CDR3 is CASSFLREDYNEQFF. In DNA form, the CDR3 reads TGTGCCAGCAGCTTCCTCCGGGAGGATTACAATGAGCAGTTCTTC. The V call is TRBV13, the J call TRBJ2-1; TRBD2 matches 7 bases. There are 15 residues in the CDR3. With 3 bases clipped from V and 4 bases from J, the junction kept 6 bases outside the gene matches. The germline V gene encodes CDR1 PRHDT and CDR2 FYEKMQ (reference sequence).

This clonotype occurred a few times. The chain carries TRBV12-3 or TRBV12-4 and TRBJ2-1, with 7 bases aligning to TRBD2. The V and J ends lost 6 bases and 13 bases, in that order; junction bases with no gene match: 9. The CDR3 contains 12 residues. The CDR3 sequence: CASSNSLAEQFF. CDR3 nucleotides: TGTGCCAGCAGCAATAGCCTAGCGGAACAGTTCTTC.

The chain is built from TRBV29-1 and TRBJ2-1; D may be TRBD1 (7 bases). CDR1 is SQVTM and CDR2 is ANQGSEA in the germline V gene. This CDR3 has 11 residues. CDR3 loop: CRGGQYNEQFF. The CDR3 coding sequence is TGCAGGGGGGGACAGTACAATGAGCAGTTCTTC.

This clonotype occurred a few times. J is TRBJ2-5 and V is TRBV12-3 or TRBV12-4; maybe TRBD2 (6 bases). Deletions cut 1 base from V and 2 bases from J, with 14 bases between. The CDR3 totals 16 residues. CDR3 sequence reads: CASSLGDWGSQETQYF. The CDR3 nucleotides read TGTGCCAGCAGTTTAGGGGACTGGGGGTCTCAAGAGACCCAGTACTTC.

The chain employs TRBV27 and TRBJ2-3; unclear D gene. The germline V gene encodes CDR1 MNHEY and CDR2 SMNVEV (reference sequence). There are 15 residues in the CDR3. Trimming removed 0 bases from V and 4 bases from J, with 11 bases in between. The CDR3 protein is CASSLSGIAADTQYF. The CDR3 DNA sequence: TGTGCCAGCAGTTTATCGGGAATCGCCGCAGATACGCAGTATTTT.

The genes are TRBV13 and TRBJ2-1, with 7 nucleotides matching TRBD2. This CDR3 region has 18 residues. The J segment lost 5 bases and the V segment lost 1 base, leaving 14 bases of the junction unmatched. Germline V gene sequence: CDR1 PRHDT, CDR2 FYEKMQ (reference sequence). CDR3 amino acids: CASSLESSGPNGDNEQFF. Here the CDR3 DNA reads TGTGCCAGCAGCTTAGAGAGTAGCGGGCCAAATGGGGACAATGAGCAGTTCTTC.

The V call is TRBV20-1, the J call TRBJ2-7; 8 bases map to TRBD2. The CDR3 has 14 amino acids. CDR1 and CDR2 (germline): DFQATT, SNEGSKA (reference sequence). The V and J ends lost 4 bases and 1 base, in that order; junction bases with no gene match: 6. CDR3 sequence reads: CSAKGVAGSYEQYF. The DNA of the CDR3 is TGCAGTGCTAAAGGAGTAGCGGGGTCCTACGAGCAGTACTTC.

Ten or more counts support this clonotype. The rearrangement links TRBV28 to TRBJ1-1; TRBD1 might be the D (6 bases). The CDR3 consists of 15 residues. V was trimmed by 5 bases and J by 1 base, leaving 14 bases between them. Germline V lookup: CDR1 MDHEN, CDR2 SYDVKM. CDR3 region: CASSPGQTKNTEAFF. CDR3 in DNA: TGTGCCAGCAGTCCCGGACAGACAAAGAACACTGAAGCTTTCTTT.

Only a few counts were recorded for this clonotype. V gene TRBV12-3 or TRBV12-4 combines with J gene TRBJ2-1, with D unclear. The length of the CDR3 is 17 residues. Trimming took off 1 base at V and 0 bases at J, with 13 bases between the two ends. The CDR3 here is CASSLVSGGSSYNEQFF. Written as DNA, the CDR3 is TGTGCCAGCAGTTTAGTGTCAGGTGGTAGCTCCTACAATGAGCAGTTCTTC.

This clonotype was picked up many times. CDR3 loop: CSVIVPYEQYF. The CDR3 DNA follows: TGCAGCGTTATAGTACCCTACGAGCAGTACTTC. The J gene is TRBJ2-7, the V gene TRBV29-1, with no clear D. Germline values: CDR1 SQVTM, CDR2 ANQGSEA. Between the trimmed V and J ends, which lost 5 bases and 2 bases, there was a span of 7 bases. The CDR3 length is 11 residues.